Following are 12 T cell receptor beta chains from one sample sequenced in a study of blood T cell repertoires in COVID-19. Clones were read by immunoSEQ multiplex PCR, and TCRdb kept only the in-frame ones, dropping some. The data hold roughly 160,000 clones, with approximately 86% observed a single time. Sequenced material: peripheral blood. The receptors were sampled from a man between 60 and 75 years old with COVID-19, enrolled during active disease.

This chain's CDR3 is CASSDRAKTIWNTEAFF. In DNA, the CDR3 is TGTGCCAGCAGTGACAGGGCCAAGACGATATGGAACACTGAAGCTTTCTTT. The chain employs TRBV2 and TRBJ1-1, with a tentative D call TRBD1 (5 bases). Germline V gene data show CDR1 as SNHLY and CDR2 as FYNNEI. V was pared by 3 bases and J by 1 base, with 18 bases between. This CDR3 contains 17 residues.

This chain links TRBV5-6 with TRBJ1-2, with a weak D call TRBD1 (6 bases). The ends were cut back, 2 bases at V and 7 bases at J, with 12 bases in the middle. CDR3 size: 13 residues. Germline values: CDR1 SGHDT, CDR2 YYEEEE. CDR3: CASSFSTGLGYTF. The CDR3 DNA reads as TGTGCCAGCAGCTTTTCAACAGGGCTTGGCTACACCTTC. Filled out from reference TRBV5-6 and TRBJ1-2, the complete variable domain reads DAGVTQSPTHLIKTRGQQVTLRCSPKSGHDTVSWYQQALGQGPQFIFQYYEEEERQRGNFPDRFSGHQFPNYSSELNVNALLLGDSALYLCASSFSTGLGYTFGSGTRLTVV.

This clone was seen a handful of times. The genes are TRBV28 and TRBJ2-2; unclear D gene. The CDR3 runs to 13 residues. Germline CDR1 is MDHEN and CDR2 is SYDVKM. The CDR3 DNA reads TGTAGTGTGGCCAGATCGAACACCGGGGAGCTGTTTTTT. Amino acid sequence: CSVARSNTGELFF.

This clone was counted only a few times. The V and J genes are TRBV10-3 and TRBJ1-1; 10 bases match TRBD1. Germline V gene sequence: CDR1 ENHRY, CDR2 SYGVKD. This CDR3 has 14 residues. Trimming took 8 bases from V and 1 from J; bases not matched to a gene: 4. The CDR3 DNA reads TGTGCCATCTCCCGGGACAGGGGGAACACTGAAGCTTTCTTT. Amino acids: CAISRDRGNTEAFF.

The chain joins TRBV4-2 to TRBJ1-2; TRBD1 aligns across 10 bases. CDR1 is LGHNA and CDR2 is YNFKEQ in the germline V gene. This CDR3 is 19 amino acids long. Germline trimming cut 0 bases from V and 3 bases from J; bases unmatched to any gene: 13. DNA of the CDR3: TGTGCCAGCAGCCAAGATCAGATTTCCCCGGGACAGGGGCACTATGGCTACACCTTC. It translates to CASSQDQISPGQGHYGYTF.

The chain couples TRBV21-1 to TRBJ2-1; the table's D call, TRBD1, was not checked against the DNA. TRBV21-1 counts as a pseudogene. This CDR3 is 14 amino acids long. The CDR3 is CASSRGQGVREQFF. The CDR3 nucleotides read TGTGCCAGCAGCAGGGGACAGGGGGTTAGGGAGCAGTTCTTC.

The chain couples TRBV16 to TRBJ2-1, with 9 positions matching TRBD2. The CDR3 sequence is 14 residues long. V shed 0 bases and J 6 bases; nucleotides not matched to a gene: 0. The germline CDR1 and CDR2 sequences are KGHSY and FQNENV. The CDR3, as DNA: TGTGCCAGCAGCCAATCGACTAGCGGCAATGAGCAGTTCTTC. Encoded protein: CASSQSTSGNEQFF.

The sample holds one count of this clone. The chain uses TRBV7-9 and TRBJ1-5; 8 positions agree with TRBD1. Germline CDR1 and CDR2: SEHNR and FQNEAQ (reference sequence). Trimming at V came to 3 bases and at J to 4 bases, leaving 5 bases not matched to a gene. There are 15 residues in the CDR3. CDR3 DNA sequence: TGTGCCAGCAGCTTCGACAGGGGCTCGAATCAGCCCCAGCATTTT. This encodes CASSFDRGSNQPQHF.

The chain's CDR3 is CSVELQGAGTGELFF. CDR3 nucleotides: TGCAGCGTTGAATTACAGGGGGCAGGTACCGGGGAGCTGTTTTTT. The chain has TRBV29-1 and TRBJ2-2; 9 nucleotides agree with TRBD1. The CDR3 is 15 amino acids. V gave up 2 bases and J gave up 5 bases; unmatched junction bases: 6. From germline, CDR1 is SQVTM and CDR2 ANQGSEA.

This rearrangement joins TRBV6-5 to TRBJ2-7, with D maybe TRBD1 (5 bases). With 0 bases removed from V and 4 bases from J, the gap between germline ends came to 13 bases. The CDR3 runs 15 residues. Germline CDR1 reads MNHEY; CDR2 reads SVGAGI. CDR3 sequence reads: CASSYSRATIYEQYF. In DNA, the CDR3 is TGTGCCAGCAGTTACTCCAGGGCCACCATTTACGAGCAGTACTTC.

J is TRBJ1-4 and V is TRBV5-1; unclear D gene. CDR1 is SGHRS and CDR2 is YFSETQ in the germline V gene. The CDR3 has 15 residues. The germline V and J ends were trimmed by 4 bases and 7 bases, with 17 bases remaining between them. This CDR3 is CASSSSAAGSEKLFF. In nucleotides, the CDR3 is TGCGCCAGCAGCAGCTCGGCGGCTGGAAGTGAAAAACTGTTTTTT.

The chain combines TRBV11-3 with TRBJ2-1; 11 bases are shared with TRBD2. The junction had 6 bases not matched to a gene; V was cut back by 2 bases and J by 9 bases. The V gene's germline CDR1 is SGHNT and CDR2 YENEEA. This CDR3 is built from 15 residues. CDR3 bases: TGTGCCAGCAGCTTAATAGCGGGAGGGGAGGGTGAGCAGTTCTTC. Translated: CASSLIAGGEGEQFF.